The subject of this entry is one TCR beta chain. This clonotype occurred once. Its antigen target is currently unknown. No base quality information exists; no much larger clone differs at one position. One read alone lends weak support. V gives up 10 bases and J gives up 7 bases, and the segment between their germline ends measures 22 bases. Via the germline V gene, CDR1 is MDHEN and CDR2 SYDVKM. The CDR3 has 14 amino acids, counting the end cysteine and phenylalanine. Kept here is only the CDR3 DNA, which spans 42 bases and is read in frame from base 1. The data were obtained in a study of tumor-infiltrating lymphocytes in primary liver carcinoma (dated by TCRdb to between 2016 and 2019). For context, the study as a whole: Of the five patients (three men and two women, aged 30 to 69 years), four had hepatocellular carcinoma and one had combined HCC and intrahepatic cholangiocarcinoma. The tumors of the five patients were staged as T1-T3 N0M0, with maximum diameters ranging from roughly 4.2 to 11 cm. Samples yielded roughly 3.65 to 7.5 million productive TCRbeta reads; read depth did not differ significantly between tissue types. For each liver tumor, the study sampled five regions along with adjacent normal tissue and blood, and applied TCRbeta repertoire sequencing, expression microarrays and whole-exome sequencing. A total of around 35 specimens from 5 patients went through TCRbeta repertoire sequencing, namely 25 tumor regions, 5 adjacent noncancerous liver tissues and 5 peripheral blood samples. To link TCRbeta repertoire diversity with the local molecular phenotype, the roughly 23 tumor region samples were profiled using Agilent mRNA microarrays. Repertoires from technical replicates were highly reproducible, with mean shared-clone rates roughly 0.87 and correlation coefficients above 0.98. Study-level results and caveats: Because only the TCR beta chain was sequenced and unpaired alpha chains were not captured, true repertoire diversity is likely underestimated. Bulk unsorted samples precluded comparing CD4+ and CD8+ T cell repertoires. Repertoire overlap was higher between tumor regions (mean approximately 36%) than tumor-adjacent (approximately 17%) or tumor-blood (approximately 14%) pairs, consistent with antigen-driven expansion. The top 250 clones accounted for a significantly greater share of the repertoire in tumors than in blood (p = 0.039). Only about 7.5-25% of top clones were present in all five regions of a tumor, suggesting spatial heterogeneity of tumor-infiltrating T cells. The study included only four or five patients, and the authors note findings should be validated in a larger study.

Starting from roughly 500 ng total RNA, TCRbeta-specific cDNA was produced by reverse transcription with a constant-region primer and ProtoScript II reverse transcriptase. Construction of the TCRbeta libraries relied on three nested rounds of multiplex PCR, following a slightly modified ARM-PCR procedure. The first two PCR rounds used multiplex TRBV1-TRBV30 forward primers with a Cbeta reverse primer, each for about 10 cycles. Sample barcodes and Illumina adapters were added in a final 25-cycle PCR using Deep VentR polymerase. Before sequencing, amplicons of 200-500 bp were purified from gel using a QIAquick gel extraction kit. An Illumina HiSeq 2500 was used to sequence the TCRbeta amplicons, generating 250-bp paired-end reads. The study's processing was this. Quality trimming of reads was performed with Trimmomatic v0.33, and paired reads were merged with FLASH v1.2.11 so that full CDR3 sequences could be recovered. V, D and J germline segments were assigned to the rearranged TCRbeta sequences by MiGEC v1.2.1b. VDJtools v1.0.0 computed clonotype statistics and Shannon-Wiener diversity indices. To cut down on sampling bias, every analysis after diversity analysis relied on just the 250 most abundant clonotypes from each sample. TCRdb trimmed public reads at Q25 via fastp, called clones via MiXCR and kept in-frame beta chains. Each CDR3 protein gets just one entry, which takes the most common genes and DNA from the rows behind it. TCRdb, not the authors, supplied the V and J calls. This sample has about 32,000 distinct CDR3 sequences in its table, and under 75% of those were observed once. The ten largest clones add up to 15% to 20% of the sample.

Total RNA and DNA were co-extracted without cell sorting from 20-30 mg of bulk tissue using the AllPrep DNA/RNA mini kit. A handful of patients with histopathologically diagnosed primary liver carcinoma underwent surgical resection in China between November 2015 and 2016. At the time of sampling, the patients had chronic HBV infection and had not received any treatment. Five spatially separated regions were sampled from each tumor: the superior, inferior, left-lateral and right-lateral poles, plus the tumor centre. More than 85% viable tumor cells were found by histology in every tumor sample. Pieces of fresh tumor and adjacent tissue were cut in half, with one half kept in RNAlater at -80 degrees C and the other half sent for histology.

The receptor comes from a man aged 40-49 years with primary liver carcinoma and hepatitis B virus infection. Sequencing was performed on liver tumor tissue from sampling region 4. The sample's cell subset or site label, in plain terms: tumor region T4, right-lateral pole. The V gene is TRBV28 and the J gene is TRBJ1-1; the D gene lacks a confident call. The CDR3 region reads CATRLSKATIEAFF. The DNA reads as follows: TGTGCCACCAGACTCTCGAAAGCGACGATTGAAGCTTTCTTT.